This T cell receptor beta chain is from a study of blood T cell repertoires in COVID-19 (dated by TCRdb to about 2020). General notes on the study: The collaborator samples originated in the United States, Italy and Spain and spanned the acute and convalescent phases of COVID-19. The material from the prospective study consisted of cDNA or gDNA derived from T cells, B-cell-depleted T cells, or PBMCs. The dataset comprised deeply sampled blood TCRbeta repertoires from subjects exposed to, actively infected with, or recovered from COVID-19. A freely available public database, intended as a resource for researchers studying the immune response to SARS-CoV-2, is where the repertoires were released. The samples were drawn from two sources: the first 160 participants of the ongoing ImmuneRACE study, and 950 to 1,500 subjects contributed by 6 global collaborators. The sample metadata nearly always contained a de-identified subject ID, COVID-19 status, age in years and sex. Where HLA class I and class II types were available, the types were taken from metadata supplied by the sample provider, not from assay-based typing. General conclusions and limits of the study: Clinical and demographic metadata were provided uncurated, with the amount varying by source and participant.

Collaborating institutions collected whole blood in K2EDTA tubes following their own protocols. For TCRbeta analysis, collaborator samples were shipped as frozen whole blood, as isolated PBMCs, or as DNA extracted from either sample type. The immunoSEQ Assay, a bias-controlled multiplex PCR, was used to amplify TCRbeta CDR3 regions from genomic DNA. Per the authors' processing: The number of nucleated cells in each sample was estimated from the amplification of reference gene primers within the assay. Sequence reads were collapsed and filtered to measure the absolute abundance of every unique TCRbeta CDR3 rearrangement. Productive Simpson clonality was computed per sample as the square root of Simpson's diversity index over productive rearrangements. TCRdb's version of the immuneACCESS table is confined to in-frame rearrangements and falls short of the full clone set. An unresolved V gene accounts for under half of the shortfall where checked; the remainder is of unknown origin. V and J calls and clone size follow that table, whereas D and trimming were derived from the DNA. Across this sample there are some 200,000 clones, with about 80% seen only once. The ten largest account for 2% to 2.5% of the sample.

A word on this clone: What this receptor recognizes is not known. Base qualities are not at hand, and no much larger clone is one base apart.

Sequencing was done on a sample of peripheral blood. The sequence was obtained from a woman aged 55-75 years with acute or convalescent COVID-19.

CDR3 loop: CASSPRTFPEKLFF. The DNA sequence follows: TGTGCCAGTAGTCCGCGGACATTTCCTGAAAAACTGTTTTTT. The chain employs TRBV19 and TRBJ1-4, with a tentative D gene TRBD1 over 5 matching bases. The CDR3 sequence holds 14 residues, the cysteine and phenylalanine included. CDR3 DNA only is kept here, 42 bases in frame from base 1. The germline V gene (reference sequence) provides CDR1 LNHDA and CDR2 SQIVND. The junction carries 14 bases between V and J, which are trimmed by 5 bases and 7 bases respectively.